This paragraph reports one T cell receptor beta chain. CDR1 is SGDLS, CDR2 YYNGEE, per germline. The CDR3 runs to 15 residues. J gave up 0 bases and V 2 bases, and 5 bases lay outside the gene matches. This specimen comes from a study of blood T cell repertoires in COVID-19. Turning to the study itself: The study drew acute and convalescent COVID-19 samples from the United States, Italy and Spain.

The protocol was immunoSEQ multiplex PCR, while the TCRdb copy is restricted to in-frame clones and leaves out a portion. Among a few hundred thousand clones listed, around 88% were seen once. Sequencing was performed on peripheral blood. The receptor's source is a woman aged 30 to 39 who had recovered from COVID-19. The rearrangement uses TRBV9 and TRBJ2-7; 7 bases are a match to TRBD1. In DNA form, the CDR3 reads TGTGCCAGCAGCGTGGGACAGTCCGCCTCCTACGAGCAGTACTTC. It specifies CASSVGQSASYEQYF. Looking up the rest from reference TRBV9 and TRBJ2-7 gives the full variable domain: DSGVTQTPKHLITATGQRVTLRCSPRSGDLSVYWYQQSLDQGLQFLIQYYNGEERAKGNILERFSAQQFPDLHSELNLSSLELGDSALYFCASSVGQSASYEQYFGPGTRLTVT.